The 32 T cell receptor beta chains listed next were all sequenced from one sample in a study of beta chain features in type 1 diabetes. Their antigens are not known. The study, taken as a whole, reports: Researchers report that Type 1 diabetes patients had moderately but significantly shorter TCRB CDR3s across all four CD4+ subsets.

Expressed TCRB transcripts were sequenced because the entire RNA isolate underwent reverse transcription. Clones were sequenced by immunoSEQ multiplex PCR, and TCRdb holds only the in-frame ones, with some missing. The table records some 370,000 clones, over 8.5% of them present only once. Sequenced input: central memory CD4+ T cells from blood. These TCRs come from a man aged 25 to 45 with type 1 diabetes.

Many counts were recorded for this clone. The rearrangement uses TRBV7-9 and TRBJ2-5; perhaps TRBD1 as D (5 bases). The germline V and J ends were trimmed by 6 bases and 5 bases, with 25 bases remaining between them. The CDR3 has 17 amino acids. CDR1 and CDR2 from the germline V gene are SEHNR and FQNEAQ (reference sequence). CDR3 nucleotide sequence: TGTGCCAGCAGGCCCCCCTGGAACGCTCCTGGGGCCGAGACCCAGTACTTC. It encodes CASRPPWNAPGAETQYF.

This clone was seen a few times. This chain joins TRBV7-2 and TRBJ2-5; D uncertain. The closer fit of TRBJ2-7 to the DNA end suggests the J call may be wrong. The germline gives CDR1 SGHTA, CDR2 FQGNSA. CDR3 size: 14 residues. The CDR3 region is CASSLGGKPYEQYF. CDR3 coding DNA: TGTGCCAGCAGCTTAGGGGGAAAACCCTACGAGCAGTACTTC.

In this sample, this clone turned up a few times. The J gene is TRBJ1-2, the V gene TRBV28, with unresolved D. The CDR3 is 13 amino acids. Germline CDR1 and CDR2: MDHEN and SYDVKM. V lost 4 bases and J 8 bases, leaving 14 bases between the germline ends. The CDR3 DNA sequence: TGTGCCAGCAGTTCTACACGTAGTAGGGGCTACACCTTC. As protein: CASSSTRSRGYTF.

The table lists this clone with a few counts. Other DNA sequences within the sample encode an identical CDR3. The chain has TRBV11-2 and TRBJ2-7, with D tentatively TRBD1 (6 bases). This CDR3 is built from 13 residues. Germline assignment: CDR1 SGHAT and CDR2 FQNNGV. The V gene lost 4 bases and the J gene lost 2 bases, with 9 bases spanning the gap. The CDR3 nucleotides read TGTGCCAGCAGCTACACAGGGACCTACGAGCAGTACTTC. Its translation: CASSYTGTYEQYF.

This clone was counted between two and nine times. CDR3 bases: TGTGCCTGGAGCCCCCGGGGGGGGGAGCCCCAGCATTTT. This codes for CAWSPRGGEPQHF. V usage is TRBV30 and J usage is TRBJ1-5, with a weak D call TRBD1 (5 bases). V lost 3 bases, J lost 8 bases, and 14 bases lay in between. The CDR3 extends over 13 amino acids. Germline CDR1 is GTSNPN and CDR2 is SVGIG (reference sequence). Combining the CDR3 with reference TRBV30 and TRBJ1-5 gives the whole variable domain SQTIHQWPATLVQPVGSPLSLECTVEGTSNPNLYWYRQAAGRGLQLLFYSVGIGQISSEVPQNLSASRPQDRQFILSSKKLLLSDSGFYLCAWSPRGGEPQHFGDGTRLSIL.

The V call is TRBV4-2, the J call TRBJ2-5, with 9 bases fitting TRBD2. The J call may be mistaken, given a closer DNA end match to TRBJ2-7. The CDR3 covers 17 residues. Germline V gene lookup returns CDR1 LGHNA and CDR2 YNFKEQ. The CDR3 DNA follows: TGTGCCAGCAGCCCGTCAGGGTTAGCGGGAGAACACCACGAGCAGTACTTC. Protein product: CASSPSGLAGEHHEQYF.

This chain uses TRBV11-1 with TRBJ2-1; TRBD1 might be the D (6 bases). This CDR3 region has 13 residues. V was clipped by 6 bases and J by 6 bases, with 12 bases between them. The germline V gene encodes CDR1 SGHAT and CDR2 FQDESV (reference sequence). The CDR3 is CASSSDRLNEQFF. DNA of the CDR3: TGTGCCAGCAGTTCAGACAGGCTCAATGAGCAGTTCTTC.

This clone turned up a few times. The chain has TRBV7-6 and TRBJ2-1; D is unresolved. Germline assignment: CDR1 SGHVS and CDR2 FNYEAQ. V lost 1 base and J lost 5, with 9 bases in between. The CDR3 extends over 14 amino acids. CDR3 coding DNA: TGTGCCAGCAGCTTAGGTGGGGTCAACAATGAGCAGTTCTTC. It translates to CASSLGGVNNEQFF.

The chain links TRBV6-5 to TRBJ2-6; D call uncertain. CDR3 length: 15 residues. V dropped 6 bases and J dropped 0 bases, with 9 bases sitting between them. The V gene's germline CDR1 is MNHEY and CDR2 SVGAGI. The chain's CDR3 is CASRLDLSGANVLTF. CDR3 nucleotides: TGTGCCAGCAGACTTGACCTCTCTGGGGCCAACGTCCTGACTTTC.

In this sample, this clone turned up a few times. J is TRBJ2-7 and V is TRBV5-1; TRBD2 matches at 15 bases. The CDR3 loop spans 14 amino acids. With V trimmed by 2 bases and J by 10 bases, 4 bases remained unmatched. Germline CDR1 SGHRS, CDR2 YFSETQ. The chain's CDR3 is CASSFGLAGGHQYF. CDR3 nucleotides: TGCGCCAGCAGCTTTGGACTAGCGGGAGGGCACCAGTACTTC.

CDR3 protein: CASSLEATNEQFF. As DNA, the CDR3 is TGCGCCAGCAGCTTGGAGGCTACCAATGAGCAGTTCTTC. The chain is built from TRBV5-1 and TRBJ2-1; no clear D. The CDR3 sequence is 13 residues long. Germline V gives CDR1 SGHRS, CDR2 YFSETQ. V gave up 0 bases and J gave up 6 bases, with 7 bases separating them. Looking up the rest from reference TRBV5-1 and TRBJ2-1 gives the full variable domain: KAGVTQTPRYLIKTRGQQVTLSCSPISGHRSVSWYQQTPGQGLQFLFEYFSETQRNKGNFPGRFSGRQFSNSRSEMNVSTLELGDSALYLCASSLEATNEQFFGPGTRLTVL.

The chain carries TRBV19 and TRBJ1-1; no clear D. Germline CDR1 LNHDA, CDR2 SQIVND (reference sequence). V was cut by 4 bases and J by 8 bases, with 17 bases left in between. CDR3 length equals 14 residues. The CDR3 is CASSNGGPPREAFF. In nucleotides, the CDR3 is TGTGCCAGTAGTAACGGAGGGCCCCCGAGGGAAGCTTTCTTT.

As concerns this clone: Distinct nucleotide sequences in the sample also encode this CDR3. CDR3 DNA: TGCAGCGTTGACAGGGGACAAGAGACCCAGTACTTC. This gives the protein CSVDRGQETQYF. The V call is TRBV29-1, the J call TRBJ2-5, with D possibly matching TRBD1 (6 bases). Deletions cut 3 bases from V and 2 bases from J, with 7 bases between. The germline gives CDR1 SQVTM, CDR2 ANQGSEA. This CDR3 is built from 12 residues.

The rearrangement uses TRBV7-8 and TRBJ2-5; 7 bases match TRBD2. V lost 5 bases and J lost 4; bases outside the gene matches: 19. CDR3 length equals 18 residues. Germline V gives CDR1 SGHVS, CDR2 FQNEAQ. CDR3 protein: CASSPLRGAGVQVETQYF. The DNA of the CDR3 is TGTGCCAGCAGCCCCCTTAGGGGCGCGGGAGTGCAGGTAGAGACCCAGTACTTC.

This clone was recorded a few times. CDR3 region: CASSVLAGDHEQYF. The CDR3 nucleotides are TGTGCCAGCAGTGTGTTAGCGGGAGACCACGAGCAGTACTTC. V is TRBV6-5 and J is TRBJ2-7; the match to TRBD2 covers 9 bases. Germline CDR1 reads MNHEY; CDR2 reads SVGAGI. V gave up 5 bases and J gave up 5 bases; unmatched junction bases: 7. This CDR3 is 14 amino acids long.

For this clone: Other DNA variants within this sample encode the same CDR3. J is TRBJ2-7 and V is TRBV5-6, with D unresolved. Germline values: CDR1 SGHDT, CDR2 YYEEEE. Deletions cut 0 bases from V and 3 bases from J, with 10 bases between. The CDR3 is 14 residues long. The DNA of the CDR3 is TGTGCCAGCAGCTTGGTCAGTTCAAACTACGAGCAGTACTTC. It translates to CASSLVSSNYEQYF.

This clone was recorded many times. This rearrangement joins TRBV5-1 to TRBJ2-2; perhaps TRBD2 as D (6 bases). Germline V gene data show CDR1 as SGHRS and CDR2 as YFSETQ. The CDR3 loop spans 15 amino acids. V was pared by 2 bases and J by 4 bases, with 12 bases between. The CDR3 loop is CASSFAGRGTGELFF. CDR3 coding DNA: TGCGCCAGCAGCTTCGCGGGGCGAGGCACCGGGGAGCTGTTTTTT. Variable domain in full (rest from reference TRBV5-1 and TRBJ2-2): KAGVTQTPRYLIKTRGQQVTLSCSPISGHRSVSWYQQTPGQGLQFLFEYFSETQRNKGNFPGRFSGRQFSNSRSEMNVSTLELGDSALYLCASSFAGRGTGELFFGEGSRLTVL.

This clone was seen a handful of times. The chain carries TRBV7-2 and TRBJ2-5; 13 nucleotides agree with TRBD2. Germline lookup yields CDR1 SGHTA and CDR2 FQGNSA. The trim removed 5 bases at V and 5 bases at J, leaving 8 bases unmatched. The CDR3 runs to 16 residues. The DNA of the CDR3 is TGTGCCAGCAGCACCGGACTAGCGGGAGTCCGCGAGACCCAGTACTTC. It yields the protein CASSTGLAGVRETQYF. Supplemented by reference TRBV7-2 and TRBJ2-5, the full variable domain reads GAGVSQSPSNKVTEKGKDVELRCDPISGHTALYWYRQSLGQGLEFLIYFQGNSAPDKSGLPSDRFSAERTGGSVSTLTIQRTQQEDSAVYLCASSTGLAGVRETQYFGPGTRLLVL.

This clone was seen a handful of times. The CDR3 reads CASGGGGGETQYF. The CDR3 DNA follows: TGTGCCAGCGGAGGAGGGGGAGGAGAGACCCAGTACTTC. The chain links TRBV11-2 to TRBJ2-5; either TRBD1 or TRBD2 may fit D (6 bases each). This CDR3 is built from 13 residues. V lost 8 bases and J 4 bases, leaving 14 bases between the germline ends. The germline CDR1 and CDR2 sequences are SGHAT and FQNNGV.

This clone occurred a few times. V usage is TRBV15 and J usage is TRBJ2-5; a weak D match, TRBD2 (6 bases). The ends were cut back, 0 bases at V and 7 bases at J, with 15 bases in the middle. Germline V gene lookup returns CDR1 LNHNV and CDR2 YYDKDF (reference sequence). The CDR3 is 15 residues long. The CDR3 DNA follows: TGTGCCACCAGCAGAGAGCAGCGGGCCGGGGGGACCCAGTACTTC. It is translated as CATSREQRAGGTQYF.

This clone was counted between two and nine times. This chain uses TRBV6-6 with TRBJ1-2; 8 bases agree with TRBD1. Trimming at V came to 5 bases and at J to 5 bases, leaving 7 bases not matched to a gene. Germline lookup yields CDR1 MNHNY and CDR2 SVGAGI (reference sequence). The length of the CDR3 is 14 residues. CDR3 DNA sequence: TGTGCCAGCAGTCTAGGACAGGGAACTTATGGCTACACCTTC. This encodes CASSLGQGTYGYTF.

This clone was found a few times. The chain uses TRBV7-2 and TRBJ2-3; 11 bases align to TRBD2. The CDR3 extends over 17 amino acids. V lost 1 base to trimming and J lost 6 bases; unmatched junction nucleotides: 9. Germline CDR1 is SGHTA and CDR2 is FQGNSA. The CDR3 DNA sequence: TGTGCCAGCAGCTTAGTATCCGGGACTAGCGGTCTTGATACGCAGTATTTT. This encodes CASSLVSGTSGLDTQYF.

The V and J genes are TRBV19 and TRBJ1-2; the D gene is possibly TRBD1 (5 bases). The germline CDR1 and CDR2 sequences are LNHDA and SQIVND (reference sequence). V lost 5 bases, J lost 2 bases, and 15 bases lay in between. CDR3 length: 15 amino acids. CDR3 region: CASSRETGENYGYTF. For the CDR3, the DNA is TGTGCCAGTAGTCGGGAGACGGGGGAAAACTATGGCTACACCTTC. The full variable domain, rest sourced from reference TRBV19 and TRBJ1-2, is DGGITQSPKYLFRKEGQNVTLSCEQNLNHDAMYWYRQDPGQGLRLIYYSQIVNDFQKGDIAEGYSVSREKKESFPLTVTSAQKNPTAFYLCASSRETGENYGYTFGSGTRLTVV.

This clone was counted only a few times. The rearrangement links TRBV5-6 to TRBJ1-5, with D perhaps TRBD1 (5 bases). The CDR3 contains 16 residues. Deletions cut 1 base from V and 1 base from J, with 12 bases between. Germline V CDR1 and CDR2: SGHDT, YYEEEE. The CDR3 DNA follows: TGTGCCAGCAGCTTGCGAGGGGACCTCAGCAATCAGCCCCAGCATTTT. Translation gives CASSLRGDLSNQPQHF.

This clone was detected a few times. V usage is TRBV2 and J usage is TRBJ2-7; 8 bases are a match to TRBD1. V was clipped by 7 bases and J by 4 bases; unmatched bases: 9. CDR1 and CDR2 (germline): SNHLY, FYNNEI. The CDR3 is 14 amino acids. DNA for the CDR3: TGTGCCAGCAATGGGGCAGGGGGCAGTTACGAGCAGTACTTC. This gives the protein CASNGAGGSYEQYF. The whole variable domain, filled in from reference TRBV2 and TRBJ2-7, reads EPEVTQTPSHQVTQMGQEVILRCVPISNHLYFYWYRQILGQKVEFLVSFYNNEISEKSEIFDDQFSVERPDGSNFTLKIRSTKLEDSAMYFCASNGAGGSYEQYFGPGTRLTVT.

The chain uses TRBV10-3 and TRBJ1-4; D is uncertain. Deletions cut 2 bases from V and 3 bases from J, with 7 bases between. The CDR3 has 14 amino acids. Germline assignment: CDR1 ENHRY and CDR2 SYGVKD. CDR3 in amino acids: CAISEGISNEKLFF. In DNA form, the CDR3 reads TGTGCCATCAGTGAGGGCATCTCTAATGAAAAACTGTTTTTT.

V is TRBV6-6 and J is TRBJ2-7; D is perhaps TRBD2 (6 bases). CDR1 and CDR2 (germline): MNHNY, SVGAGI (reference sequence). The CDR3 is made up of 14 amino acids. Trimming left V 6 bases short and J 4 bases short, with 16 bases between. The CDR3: CASSLAPGEYEQYF. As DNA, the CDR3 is TGTGCCAGCAGCCTAGCCCCGGGAGAGTACGAGCAGTACTTC.

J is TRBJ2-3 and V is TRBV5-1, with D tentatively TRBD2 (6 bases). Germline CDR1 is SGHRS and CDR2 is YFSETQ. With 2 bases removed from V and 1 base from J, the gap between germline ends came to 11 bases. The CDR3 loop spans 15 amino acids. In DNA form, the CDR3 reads TGCGCCAGCAGCTTATTAGCGGAAGGCACAGATACGCAGTATTTT. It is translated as CASSLLAEGTDTQYF.

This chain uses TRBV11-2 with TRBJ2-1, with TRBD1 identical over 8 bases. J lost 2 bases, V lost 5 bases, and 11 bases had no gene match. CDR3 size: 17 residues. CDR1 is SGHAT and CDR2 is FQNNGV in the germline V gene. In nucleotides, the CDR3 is TGTGCCAGCAGCCACGGGGACAGGACGACCACCTACAATGAGCAGTTCTTC. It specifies CASSHGDRTTTYNEQFF.

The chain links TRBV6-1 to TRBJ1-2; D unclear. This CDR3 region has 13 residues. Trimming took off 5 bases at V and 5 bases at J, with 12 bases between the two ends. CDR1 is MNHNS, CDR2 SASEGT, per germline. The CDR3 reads CASSRLESYGYTF. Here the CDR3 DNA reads TGTGCCAGCAGTCGCCTCGAGTCGTATGGCTACACCTTC.

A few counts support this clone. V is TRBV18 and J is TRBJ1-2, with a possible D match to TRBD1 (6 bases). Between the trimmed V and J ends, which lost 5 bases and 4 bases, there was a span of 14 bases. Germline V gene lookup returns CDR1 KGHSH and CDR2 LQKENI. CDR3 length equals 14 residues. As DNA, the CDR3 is TGTGCCAGCTCAACTAACAGGGAAGGCTATGGCTACACCTTC. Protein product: CASSTNREGYGYTF.

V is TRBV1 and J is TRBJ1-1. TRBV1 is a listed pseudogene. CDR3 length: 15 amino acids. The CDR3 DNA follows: TGCACCAGCAGCCCTGGTCTTTGCCGGGACACTGAAGCTTTCTTT. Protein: CTSSPGLCRDTEAFF.